What follows are 5 T cell receptor beta chains derived from one specimen sequenced in a study of breast tumors, draining lymph nodes, adjacent tissues (dated by TCRdb to the mid-2010s). The receptor library was made with multiplex PCR. These reads were obtained on an Illumina HiSeq 2000. TCRdb reanalyzed the raw reads on its own, using fastp at Q25 for trimming and MiXCR for clone calling, and kept in-frame beta chains. All rows with the same CDR3 protein become a single entry with the most common DNA and genes. This sample comprises about 13,000 distinct CDR3 sequences, 45% to 55% of them detected only once. The biggest ten clones account for around 41% of the sample. The sequenced material came from tumor-adjacent breast tissue. These receptors were obtained from a female donor with breast cancer. Some clones in this sample may be carry-over from other donors' samples.

This clonotype has ten or more counts. The chain has TRBV4-3 and TRBJ2-2; the D is unclear. CDR1 and CDR2 from the germline V gene are LGHNA and YSLEER. V was cut by 7 bases and J by 4 bases, with 19 bases left in between. The CDR3 has 16 amino acids. The CDR3 DNA reads as TGCGCCAGCATTTGGTCTGGGCAGGAACCCACCGGGGAGCTGTTTTTT. Encoded protein: CASIWSGQEPTGELFF.

This clonotype was seen at least ten times. The V and J genes are TRBV19 and TRBJ2-1; unclear D gene. The CDR3 contains 16 residues. The germline V gene has CDR1 LNHDA and CDR2 SQIVND (reference sequence). Trimming shortened V by 4 bases and J by 3 bases, and 16 bases separated the two germline ends. The CDR3 spells CASSNARTLDYNEQFF. The CDR3 region has the DNA TGTGCCAGTAGTAACGCCCGCACGCTCGACTACAATGAGCAGTTCTTC.

By its share, this clonotype is medium-sized. V usage is TRBV7-2 and J usage is TRBJ2-3; TRBD2 aligns across 8 bases. The germline V gene has CDR1 SGHTA and CDR2 FQGNSA. The CDR3 contains 15 residues. With 5 bases clipped from V and 8 bases from J, the junction kept 12 bases outside the gene matches. The CDR3: CASSGESGRSATQYF. The CDR3 DNA follows: TGTGCCAGCAGCGGCGAGAGCGGGAGATCAGCTACGCAGTATTTT.

This clonotype is medium-sized in the sample. The chain carries TRBV20-1 and TRBJ1-3; possibly TRBD1 for D (5 bases). The germline CDR1 and CDR2 sequences are DFQATT and SNEGSKA (reference sequence). The V and J ends lost 3 bases and 0 bases respectively, with 9 bases between them. The CDR3 loop spans 14 amino acids. This CDR3 is CSARGGSSGNTIYF. The CDR3 DNA sequence: TGCAGTGCTAGGGGGGGGTCCTCTGGAAACACCATATATTTT.

Ten or more counts support this clonotype. V usage is TRBV4-1 and J usage is TRBJ2-1, with 7 bases that match TRBD1. The CDR3 is made up of 17 amino acids. J was trimmed by 0 bases and V by 2 bases; bases with no gene match: 7. Germline CDR1 MGHRA, CDR2 YSYEKL. CDR3 DNA sequence: TGCGCCAGCAGCCAACCCCGGGACAGAAGCTCCTACAATGAGCAGTTCTTC. Protein sequence: CASSQPRDRSSYNEQFF.